A single sample is the source of the 19 T cell receptor beta chains below, sequenced in a study of control samples from healthy donors and cancer patients. Clones were sequenced by immunoSEQ multiplex PCR, and TCRdb holds only the in-frame ones, with some missing. The top ten clones hold over 2% of a sample with 100,000 to 150,000 clones, roughly 90% of them seen once. Sample: blood. These receptors were obtained from a man younger than 35 in good health.

The chain carries TRBV5-5 and TRBJ2-1, with D possibly matching TRBD1 (5 bases). The CDR3 loop spans 15 amino acids. CDR1 is SGHKS and CDR2 is YYEKEE in the germline V gene (reference sequence). Trimming removed 2 bases from V and 4 bases from J, with 13 bases in between. Written as DNA, the CDR3 is TGTGCCAGCAGCTTTCGAGACAGCTTTTACAATGAGCAGTTCTTC. As protein: CASSFRDSFYNEQFF.

The rearrangement joins TRBV11-3 to TRBJ2-2; 10 bases map to TRBD2. The CDR3 sequence is 19 residues long. V lost 0 bases to trimming and J lost 0 bases; unmatched junction nucleotides: 7. The germline V gene has CDR1 SGHNT and CDR2 YENEEA. CDR3 region: CASSLEGELAGTNTGELFF. In nucleotides, the CDR3 is TGTGCCAGCAGCTTAGAGGGGGAACTAGCGGGAACGAACACCGGGGAGCTGTTTTTT.

V and J are TRBV30 and TRBJ2-7; D remains unclear. The CDR3 is made up of 13 amino acids. The V end was cut by 6 bases, the J end by 0 bases, with 12 bases between. Germline CDR1 reads GTSNPN; CDR2 reads SVGIG (reference sequence). Here the CDR3 DNA reads TGTGCCTGTCAGACCGAGTACTCCTACGAGCAGTACTTC. Its protein product is CACQTEYSYEQYF.

The chain joins TRBV24-1 to TRBJ2-3; unclear D gene. Germline lookup yields CDR1 KGHDR and CDR2 SFDVKD. The CDR3 spans 11 residues. Trimming took 5 bases from V and 3 from J, leaving 2 bases between them. CDR3 DNA sequence: TGTGCCACCAGTGGAACAGATACGCAGTATTTT. Translated: CATSGTDTQYF.

This chain links TRBV18 with TRBJ2-3; D tentatively reads TRBD1 or TRBD2 (5 bases each). CDR3 length equals 15 residues. The germline gives CDR1 KGHSH, CDR2 LQKENI. With 6 bases removed from V and 4 bases from J, the gap between germline ends came to 17 bases. CDR3 sequence reads: CASSLQGTSADTQYF. As DNA, the CDR3 is TGTGCCAGCTCCCTTCAAGGGACCAGTGCAGATACGCAGTATTTT.

This clone has only one observation. The rearrangement joins TRBV19 to TRBJ1-1; 9 bases are a match to TRBD1. V was pared by 6 bases and J by 8 bases, with 4 bases of the junction left unmatched. The CDR3 is 12 amino acids. Germline V gene data show CDR1 as LNHDA and CDR2 as SQIVND (reference sequence). The CDR3 nucleotides are TGTGCCAGTAGCAACAGGGGGCTGGAAGCTTTCTTT. Translation: CASSNRGLEAFF. Using reference TRBV19 and TRBJ1-1 for the parts outside the CDR3, the full variable domain is DGGITQSPKYLFRKEGQNVTLSCEQNLNHDAMYWYRQDPGQGLRLIYYSQIVNDFQKGDIAEGYSVSREKKESFPLTVTSAQKNPTAFYLCASSNRGLEAFFGQGTRLTVV.

The chain couples TRBV21-1 to TRBJ2-7; the D segment call TRBD1 is taken from the table without a DNA check. TRBV21-1 is labeled a pseudogene. The CDR3 runs 14 residues. DNA of the CDR3: TGTGCCACCCCCAGGGGCCCCCTCTCGTGCGAGCAGTACGTC. This sequence encodes CATPRGPLSCEQYV.

This clone was seen only a few times. This chain joins TRBV3-1 (or the pseudogene TRBV3-2) and TRBJ2-7; 7 positions match TRBD2. V was pared by 10 bases and J by 2 bases, with 5 bases of the junction left unmatched. Germline CDR1 LGHDT, CDR2 YNNKEL (reference sequence). The CDR3 runs to 12 residues. CDR3 residues: CATPLATYEQYV. CDR3 bases: TGTGCCACCCCACTAGCGACCTACGAGCAGTACGTC.

This chain joins TRBV19 and TRBJ1-5; D is possibly TRBD1 (6 bases). The CDR3 totals 15 residues. With 5 bases removed from V and 7 bases from J, the gap between germline ends came to 18 bases. Looked up from germline, CDR1 is LNHDA and CDR2 is SQIVND (reference sequence). In DNA, the CDR3 is TGTGCCAGTAGTCCTCACCCCAGGGGCCAGCAGCCCCAGCATTTT. It translates to CASSPHPRGQQPQHF.

V gene TRBV6-5 combines with J gene TRBJ2-5, with TRBD1 as a possible D gene (8 bases). The germline V gene encodes CDR1 MNHEY and CDR2 SVGAGI. CDR3 length equals 15 residues. Trimming removed 0 bases at V and 5 bases at J, with 13 bases between. The CDR3 DNA reads TGTGCCAGCAGTTACTCCACAGGGGGGGCTGAGACCCAGTACTTC. It is translated as CASSYSTGGAETQYF.

The gene calls are TRBV30 and TRBJ1-5; D uncertain. The CDR3 is made up of 13 amino acids. Germline V CDR1 and CDR2: GTSNPN, SVGIG (reference sequence). Trimming left V 0 bases short and J 7 bases short, with 10 bases between. The CDR3 region has the DNA TGTGCCTGGAGTGTACGAAGGGAGCAGCCCCAGCATTTT. Its translation: CAWSVRREQPQHF.

V and J are TRBV27 and TRBJ2-1; TRBD2 matches 10 bases. CDR3 length: 16 amino acids. The J segment lost 8 bases and the V segment lost 3 bases, leaving 10 bases of the junction unmatched. Germline lookup yields CDR1 MNHEY and CDR2 SMNVEV (reference sequence). The DNA of the CDR3 is TGTGCCAGCAGTTTGGGTTTTAGCGGGGGGATAGATGAGCAGTTCTTC. It is translated as CASSLGFSGGIDEQFF.

This sequence joins TRBV14 and TRBJ2-5; 8 bases match TRBD2. This CDR3 has 15 amino acids. The V and J ends lost 4 bases and 9 bases, in that order; junction bases with no gene match: 13. Germline CDR1 reads SGHDN; CDR2 reads FVKESK. DNA for the CDR3: TGTGCCAGCAGCCCCCAGGGCTCCCACGGGGGGGCCCAGTACTTC. Its translation: CASSPQGSHGGAQYF.

The CDR3 sequence is CASSVSGGNTIYF. CDR3 coding DNA: TGTGCCAGCAGCGTGTCGGGTGGAAACACCATATATTTT. The V call is TRBV9, the J call TRBJ1-3; D uncertain. CDR1 SGDLS and CDR2 YYNGEE come from the germline V gene. This CDR3 spans 13 amino acids. Deletions cut 2 bases from V and 3 bases from J, with 6 bases between.

The V gene is TRBV6-2 or TRBV6-3, the J gene TRBJ2-1; a possible D gene is TRBD1 (7 bases). V was pared by 6 bases and J by 7 bases, with 16 bases between. The germline CDR1 and CDR2 sequences are MNHEY and SVGEGT. The CDR3 is made up of 14 amino acids. CDR3 protein: CASSQGDSANEQFF. DNA of the CDR3: TGTGCCAGCAGCCAGGGGGACTCCGCGAATGAGCAGTTCTTC.

This chain links TRBV20-1 with TRBJ2-1; D ambiguous. This CDR3 is 11 amino acids long. Germline-derived CDR1 and CDR2 are DFQATT and SNEGSKA (reference sequence). V dropped 4 bases and J dropped 4 bases, with 5 bases sitting between them. CDR3 nucleotides: TGCAGTGCTACTAGTTACAATGAGCAGTTCTTC. Protein sequence: CSATSYNEQFF.

The rearrangement links TRBV5-8 to TRBJ2-5, with a tentative D call TRBD1 (6 bases). The CDR3 sequence is 14 residues long. The V gene's germline CDR1 is SGHTS and CDR2 YDEGEE. Trimming removed 0 bases from V and 4 bases from J, with 10 bases in between. The CDR3 coding sequence is TGTGCCAGCAGCTTGGCAGGGGCGGGAGAGACCCAGTACTTC. Residues: CASSLAGAGETQYF.

This clone was picked up one time. This sequence joins TRBV29-1 and TRBJ1-2; TRBD1 matches at 9 bases. The CDR3 is made up of 13 amino acids. V shed 2 bases, J shed 7 bases, and the junction held 5 bases outside the gene matches. Germline-derived CDR1 and CDR2 are SQVTM and ANQGSEA. CDR3 coding DNA: TGCAGCGTTGAACTACAGGGGGCGGGTGGCTACACCTTC. As protein: CSVELQGAGGYTF.

V usage is TRBV6-5 and J usage is TRBJ1-1; no definite D call. V was shortened by 4 bases and J by 6 bases, with 9 bases between the two germline ends. Germline CDR1 and CDR2: MNHEY and SVGAGI. The CDR3 is 12 amino acids. CDR3 sequence: CASSFEGSEAFF. CDR3 DNA: TGTGCCAGCAGTTTCGAGGGATCTGAAGCTTTCTTT.